These T cell receptor beta chains were read from a single sample in a study of T cells in Graves' hyperthyroidism and ophthalmopathy. Via MiXCR, TCRdb re-called the multiplex PCR reads, giving one row per CDR3 protein. Of hundreds of thousands of distinct CDR3 sequences in the sample, 16% are singletons; the top ten hold more than 3%. The source material was blood. Every receptor here comes from a woman in her 40s with Graves' ophthalmopathy. Each CDR3 is given with its conserved first and last residue.

j_gene: TRBJ2-3; v_gene: TRBV6-1; CDR3aa: CASSEGRLAGVDTQYF
j_gene: TRBJ2-2; v_gene: TRBV11-2; CDR3aa: CASSRPYRGSGELFF
j_gene: TRBJ1-5; v_gene: TRBV6-1; CDR3aa: CASSGQSNNQPQHF
j_gene: TRBJ1-1; v_gene: TRBV20-1; CDR3aa: CSASGVKNTEAFF
j_gene: TRBJ2-5; v_gene: TRBV6-2/TRBV6-3; CDR3aa: CASSKLAVETQYF
j_gene: TRBJ2-7; v_gene: TRBV10-2; CDR3aa: CASSDPLEQYF
j_gene: TRBJ1-2; v_gene: TRBV2; CDR3aa: CASSERSSRGNRGYTF
j_gene: TRBJ2-3; v_gene: TRBV3-1; CDR3aa: CASTRSGTDTQYF
j_gene: TRBJ1-1; v_gene: TRBV12-3/TRBV12-4; CDR3aa: CASSFLSDVPNTEAFF
j_gene: TRBJ2-5; v_gene: TRBV6-1; CDR3aa: CASKKWREEKETQYF
j_gene: TRBJ1-2; v_gene: TRBV2; CDR3aa: CASSEVEMDGYTF
j_gene: TRBJ1-2; v_gene: TRBV2; CDR3aa: CASSEGGQGYYGYTF
j_gene: TRBJ2-5; v_gene: TRBV20-1; CDR3aa: CSARAPGLAGVETQYF
j_gene: TRBJ2-2; v_gene: TRBV20-1; CDR3aa: CSGLAGAPETGELFF
j_gene: TRBJ1-1; v_gene: TRBV6-4; CDR3aa: CASSPRAGRGLGDTEAFF
j_gene: TRBJ1-5; v_gene: TRBV7-8; CDR3aa: CASSLARLGGQPQHF
j_gene: TRBJ2-4; v_gene: TRBV6-2/TRBV6-3; CDR3aa: CASTGRGGGGGALQLAKNIQYF
j_gene: TRBJ2-5; v_gene: TRBV20-1; CDR3aa: CSARRVASGRSETQYF
j_gene: TRBJ2-7; v_gene: TRBV29-1; CDR3aa: CSVRRTYEQYF
j_gene: TRBJ2-1; v_gene: TRBV6-1; CDR3aa: CASTNPGGGNEQFF